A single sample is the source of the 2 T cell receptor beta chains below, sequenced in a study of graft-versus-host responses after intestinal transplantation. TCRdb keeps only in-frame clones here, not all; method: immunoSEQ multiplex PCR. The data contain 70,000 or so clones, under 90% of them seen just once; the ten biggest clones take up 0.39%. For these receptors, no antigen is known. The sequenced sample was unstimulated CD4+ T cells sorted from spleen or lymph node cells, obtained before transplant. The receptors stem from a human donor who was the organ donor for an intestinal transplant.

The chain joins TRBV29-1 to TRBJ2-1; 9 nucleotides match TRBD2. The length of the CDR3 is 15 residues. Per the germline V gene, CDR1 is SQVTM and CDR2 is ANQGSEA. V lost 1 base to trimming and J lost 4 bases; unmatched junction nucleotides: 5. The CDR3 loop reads CSVEARGGAYNEQFF. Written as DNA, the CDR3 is TGCAGCGTTGAAGCCCGCGGGGGGGCGTACAATGAGCAGTTCTTC.

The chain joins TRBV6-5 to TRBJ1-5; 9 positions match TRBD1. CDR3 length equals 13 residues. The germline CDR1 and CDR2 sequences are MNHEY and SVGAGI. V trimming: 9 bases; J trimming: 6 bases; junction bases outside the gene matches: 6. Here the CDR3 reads CASRDRASQPQHF. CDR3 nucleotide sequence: TGTGCCAGTAGGGACAGGGCGAGTCAGCCCCAGCATTTT.